These 20 T cell receptor beta chains were sequenced from one sample in a study of cytomegalovirus exposure and HLA in healthy donors. Both 60 Vbeta primers and 13 Jbeta primers went into the PCR. TCRdb's table, derived via immunoSEQ multiplex PCR, lists solely in-frame clones and lacks some. The sample yields over 200,000 clones, over 75% seen once. Sequencing was done on a sample of PBMCs. These receptors originate from a male donor in good health and CMV-seronegative.

V is TRBV2 and J is TRBJ2-1; D is possibly TRBD1 (6 bases). CDR1 is SNHLY and CDR2 is FYNNEI in the germline V gene. The CDR3 spans 13 residues. V was pared by 6 bases and J by 5 bases, with 11 bases between. The CDR3 loop reads CASRPTGNNEQFF. In DNA form, the CDR3 reads TGTGCCAGCAGGCCCACAGGGAACAATGAGCAGTTCTTC.

J is TRBJ2-1 and V is TRBV30; possibly TRBD2 for D (6 bases). CDR3 length: 14 amino acids. Trimming pared 0 bases from V and 6 bases from J, leaving 12 bases between. The germline CDR1 and CDR2 sequences are GTSNPN and SVGIG (reference sequence). The CDR3 region has the DNA TGTGCCTGGAGTGTCGGGGGAGGTAGCAATGAGCAGTTCTTC. It translates to CAWSVGGGSNEQFF.

The chain uses TRBV29-1 and TRBJ2-2; tentative D call: TRBD2 (6 bases). This CDR3 is 13 amino acids long. Germline V lookup: CDR1 SQVTM, CDR2 ANQGSEA. Trimming removed 3 bases at V and 9 bases at J, with 14 bases between. In nucleotides, the CDR3 is TGCAGCGTTGAGGAGGGAGGATCTCGGGAGCTGTTTTTT. Protein product: CSVEEGGSRELFF.

This clone was picked up one time. This chain joins TRBV28 and TRBJ1-2; 8 nucleotides match TRBD1. V lost 1 base and J lost 6; bases outside the gene matches: 10. Germline V gene sequence: CDR1 MDHEN, CDR2 SYDVKM. This CDR3 has 16 residues. CDR3 nucleotide sequence: TGTGCCAGCAGTTTATTGTGGGGGGGACAGGATAATGGCTACACCTTC. It translates to CASSLLWGGQDNGYTF.

This clone turned up a few times. The chain joins TRBV30 to TRBJ2-7, with D maybe TRBD2 (6 bases). The CDR3 is 13 amino acids. Germline V gene sequence: CDR1 GTSNPN, CDR2 SVGIG (reference sequence). The V end lost 4 bases, the J end lost 1 base, and 11 bases lay between the germline ends. The chain's CDR3 is CAWTRGYSYEQYF. CDR3 nucleotides: TGTGCCTGGACGCGGGGCTATTCCTACGAGCAGTACTTC.

This chain joins TRBV7-9 and TRBJ2-2; D perhaps matches TRBD2 (6 bases). From germline, CDR1 is SEHNR and CDR2 FQNEAQ (reference sequence). Trimming left V 5 bases short and J 1 base short, with 20 bases between. This CDR3 comprises 18 residues. The CDR3, as DNA: TGTGCCAGCAGCAACATAAATTTAGCGGAGATGAACACCGGGGAGCTGTTTTTT. Its protein product is CASSNINLAEMNTGELFF.

This sequence joins TRBV4-3 and TRBJ2-7, with 8 bases that match TRBD1. The junction had 14 bases not matched to a gene; V was cut back by 0 bases and J by 4 bases. Germline V gene sequence: CDR1 LGHNA, CDR2 YSLEER. The CDR3 extends over 18 amino acids. CDR3 DNA sequence: TGCGCCAGCAGCCAAGATGGTCCGGCGACAGGGGAATTGTACGAGCAGTACTTC. Protein sequence: CASSQDGPATGELYEQYF.

V and J are TRBV10-3 and TRBJ2-4; D is possibly TRBD1 (5 bases). The CDR3 is 16 residues long. Germline lookup yields CDR1 ENHRY and CDR2 SYGVKD. V gave up 6 bases and J gave up 3 bases, with 18 bases separating them. CDR3 sequence reads: CAISPAGRLVKNIQYF. The CDR3 coding sequence is TGTGCCATCAGCCCCGCAGGGCGGTTAGTCAAAAACATTCAGTACTTC.

The chain uses TRBV5-1 and TRBJ1-5, with TRBD1 matching 8 bases. The J segment lost 4 bases and the V segment lost 0 bases, leaving 6 bases of the junction unmatched. The CDR3 length is 16 residues. The germline gives CDR1 SGHRS, CDR2 YFSETQ. In DNA, the CDR3 is TGCGCCAGCAGCTTGGAGGGGAGGACAGGGAATCAGCCCCAGCATTTT. Translated: CASSLEGRTGNQPQHF.

This sequence joins TRBV2 and TRBJ2-3; D is perhaps TRBD2 (6 bases). CDR3 length: 14 amino acids. Germline values: CDR1 SNHLY, CDR2 FYNNEI. Trimming shortened V by 7 bases and J by 0 bases, and 11 bases separated the two germline ends. The CDR3 sequence is CASNVDYSTDTQYF. The CDR3 coding sequence is TGTGCCAGCAATGTGGACTACAGCACAGATACGCAGTATTTT.

The V gene is TRBV6-1, the J gene TRBJ2-1, with D perhaps matching TRBD2 (6 bases). CDR3 length: 15 residues. V was pared by 6 bases and J by 0 bases, with 12 bases between. Germline values: CDR1 MNHNS, CDR2 SASEGT. The CDR3 bases are TGTGCCAGCAGGGAGGACTATAGCTCCTACAATGAGCAGTTCTTC. It encodes CASREDYSSYNEQFF.

The rearrangement uses TRBV7-3 and TRBJ1-1; D gene ambiguous. The CDR3 spans 13 residues. The V end lost 4 bases, the J end lost 0 bases, and 6 bases lay between the germline ends. Germline-derived CDR1 and CDR2 are SGHTA and FQGTGA. In DNA, the CDR3 is TGTGCCAGCAGCTCGGGGTTGAACACTGAAGCTTTCTTT. As protein: CASSSGLNTEAFF.

This chain uses TRBV2 with TRBJ2-3, with D perhaps TRBD2 (6 bases). Germline V gene lookup returns CDR1 SNHLY and CDR2 FYNNEI. The CDR3 is 14 residues long. Trimming removed 5 bases from V and 2 bases from J, with 11 bases in between. The DNA of the CDR3 is TGTGCCAGCAGTACTAGCTGGTCCACAGATACGCAGTATTTT. Protein sequence: CASSTSWSTDTQYF.

This clone has only a few counts. The chain employs TRBV6-6 and TRBJ1-2; tentative D call: TRBD1 (6 bases). Germline V gives CDR1 MNHNY, CDR2 SVGAGI (reference sequence). This CDR3 is built from 13 residues. Trimming shortened V by 7 bases and J by 5 bases, and 14 bases separated the two germline ends. The CDR3 coding sequence is TGTGCCAGCAACGGGGGGCGCGGATATGGCTACACCTTC. It translates to CASNGGRGYGYTF.

The genes are TRBV6-5 and TRBJ2-7, with 9 bases aligning to TRBD2. With V trimmed by 6 bases and J by 3 bases, 3 bases remained unmatched. Per germline, CDR1 MNHEY and CDR2 SVGAGI. The CDR3 consists of 13 residues. In DNA form, the CDR3 reads TGTGCCAGCAGAGGGACTAGCAGCTACGAGCAGTACTTC. It encodes CASRGTSSYEQYF.

The V gene is TRBV9, the J gene TRBJ2-1, with unresolved D. The CDR3 is made up of 14 amino acids. Trimming stripped 3 bases from V and 2 bases from J, with 9 bases between. Germline V gene data show CDR1 as SGDLS and CDR2 as YYNGEE. The CDR3 DNA is TGTGCCAGCAGCGCCCACACAACCTACAATGAGCAGTTCTTC. It specifies CASSAHTTYNEQFF.

This clone has just one count. J is TRBJ2-1 and V is TRBV25-1; TRBD1 aligns across 8 bases. This CDR3 spans 14 amino acids. V lost 2 bases, J lost 8 bases, and 5 bases stayed unmatched. The germline V gene encodes CDR1 MGHDK and CDR2 SYGVNS. The CDR3, as DNA: TGTGCCAGCAGTGAAGTCCTACAGGGGGATGAGCAGTTCTTC. Its translation: CASSEVLQGDEQFF.

The chain links TRBV5-6 to TRBJ1-2, with 8 bases lining up with TRBD1. V lost 5 bases and J lost 7; bases outside the gene matches: 7. Germline V gives CDR1 SGHDT, CDR2 YYEEEE. This CDR3 has 13 residues. The CDR3 protein is CASSQDRVRGYTF. DNA of the CDR3: TGTGCCAGCAGTCAGGACAGGGTGCGTGGCTACACCTTC. Filled out from reference TRBV5-6 and TRBJ1-2, the complete variable domain reads DAGVTQSPTHLIKTRGQQVTLRCSPKSGHDTVSWYQQALGQGPQFIFQYYEEEERQRGNFPDRFSGHQFPNYSSELNVNALLLGDSALYLCASSQDRVRGYTFGSGTRLTVV.

This chain joins TRBV7-8 and TRBJ2-2; D might be TRBD2 (5 bases). Germline lookup yields CDR1 SGHVS and CDR2 FQNEAQ. The CDR3 covers 15 residues. The V gene lost 1 base and the J gene lost 3 bases, with 9 bases spanning the gap. CDR3 nucleotides: TGTGCCAGCAGCTTAGTGGGCGGGTACACCGGGGAGCTGTTTTTT. Its translation: CASSLVGGYTGELFF.

The chain combines TRBV30 with TRBJ1-2, with 8 bases identical to TRBD1. After removal of 0 bases from V and 5 bases from J, the junction contained 8 bases not matched to a gene. Looked up from germline, CDR1 is GTSNPN and CDR2 is SVGIG (reference sequence). The CDR3 sequence is 15 residues long. The CDR3 nucleotides read TGTGCCTGGAGTGTACTCAGGACAGGGACATATGGCTACACCTTC. This gives the protein CAWSVLRTGTYGYTF.